The 16 T cell receptor beta chains presented below share a single source sample, sequenced in a study of cytomegalovirus exposure and HLA in healthy donors. With 60 Vbeta and 13 Jbeta primers, the PCR was carried out. Assay: immunoSEQ multiplex PCR; the TCRdb copy retains only in-frame clones and omits some. The data hold over 200,000 clones, with 82% observed a single time. Sequencing was done on a sample of PBMCs. The source of these receptors is a woman aged 40-49 years in good health and CMV-seropositive.

This clone was counted a single time. The DNA for the CDR3 is TGTGCCAGCCGGGACAGGGGAGGGGATCAGCCCCAGCATTTT. Residues: CASRDRGGDQPQHF. The chain recombines TRBV2 with TRBJ1-5, with 10 bases that match TRBD1. This CDR3 has 14 amino acids. CDR1 SNHLY and CDR2 FYNNEI come from the germline V gene. V shed 8 bases, J shed 5 bases, and the junction held 6 bases outside the gene matches. The full variable domain, with the rest looked up from reference TRBV2 and TRBJ1-5, is EPEVTQTPSHQVTQMGQEVILRCVPISNHLYFYWYRQILGQKVEFLVSFYNNEISEKSEIFDDQFSVERPDGSNFTLKIRSTKLEDSAMYFCASRDRGGDQPQHFGDGTRLSIL.

The chain uses TRBV6-5 and TRBJ2-3; the match to TRBD2 covers 8 bases. CDR3 size: 13 residues. CDR1 and CDR2 from the germline V gene are MNHEY and SVGAGI. Losses at the gene ends were 6 bases for V and 1 base for J; bases not matched to a gene: 0. The CDR3 nucleotides are TGTGCCAGCAGACTAGCGGGCACAGATACGCAGTATTTT. This gives the protein CASRLAGTDTQYF.

V and J are TRBV6-5 and TRBJ2-3; D perhaps matches TRBD2 (6 bases). Germline CDR1 and CDR2: MNHEY and SVGAGI. The CDR3 has 16 residues. V was pared by 0 bases and J by 6 bases, with 16 bases between. CDR3 nucleotide sequence: TGTGCCAGCAGTTACTCGGGGGAGGTAGTGTGGGATACGCAGTATTTT. This sequence encodes CASSYSGEVVWDTQYF.

This clone was picked up a small number of times. This chain uses TRBV5-1 with TRBJ2-3; perhaps TRBD2 as D (6 bases). Trimming shortened V by 0 bases and J by 2 bases, and 10 bases separated the two germline ends. The CDR3 is 15 residues long. Germline V gene sequence: CDR1 SGHRS, CDR2 YFSETQ. For the CDR3, the DNA is TGCGCCAGCAGCTTGGGGACTACCACCACAGATACGCAGTATTTT. Translation: CASSLGTTTTDTQYF.

This clone was detected a few times. The CDR3 here is CASLRQAAYEQYF. The CDR3, as DNA: TGTGCCAGCCTAAGACAGGCCGCCTACGAGCAGTACTTC. The genes are TRBV2 and TRBJ2-7; tentative D call: TRBD1 (6 bases). Trimming shortened V by 8 bases and J by 2 bases, and 13 bases separated the two germline ends. Germline values: CDR1 SNHLY, CDR2 FYNNEI. The CDR3 is 13 residues long.

The chain couples TRBV27 to TRBJ2-1; no definite D call. V lost 2 bases, J lost 0 bases, and 11 bases lay in between. The CDR3 is made up of 16 amino acids. The germline CDR1 and CDR2 sequences are MNHEY and SMNVEV (reference sequence). CDR3 sequence: CASSLSPSPSYNEQFF. For the CDR3, the DNA is TGTGCCAGCAGTTTAAGCCCGAGTCCCTCCTACAATGAGCAGTTCTTC.

The chain joins TRBV18 to TRBJ1-3; tentatively, D is TRBD1 (6 bases). Germline CDR1 reads KGHSH; CDR2 reads LQKENI. Trimming removed 6 bases from V and 6 bases from J, with 21 bases in between. This CDR3 contains 16 residues. The CDR3 nucleotides read TGTGCCAGCTCTCAAGCCTGGACAGCTATCCCAAACACCATATATTTT. Translated: CASSQAWTAIPNTIYF.

The V and J genes are TRBV14 and TRBJ1-2, with TRBD1 matching over 8 bases. CDR3 length: 17 amino acids. V dropped 2 bases and J dropped 5; count of bases not matched to a gene: 13. Germline V gene sequence: CDR1 SGHDN, CDR2 FVKESK. The CDR3 coding sequence is TGTGCCAGCAGCCAAAAAGGATGGCAGGGGGCCATTTATGGCTACACCTTC. As protein: CASSQKGWQGAIYGYTF.

This rearrangement joins TRBV2 to TRBJ1-5; possibly TRBD1 for D (5 bases). V dropped 2 bases and J dropped 3 bases, with 8 bases sitting between them. Germline V lookup: CDR1 SNHLY, CDR2 FYNNEI. This CDR3 contains 14 residues. The CDR3 loop is CASSESGPNQPQHF. In DNA, the CDR3 is TGTGCCAGCAGTGAATCAGGGCCCAATCAGCCCCAGCATTTT.

The V call is TRBV9, the J call TRBJ2-2; D is possibly TRBD2 (5 bases). The CDR3 runs 16 residues. The germline V gene has CDR1 SGDLS and CDR2 YYNGEE. The ends were cut back, 0 bases at V and 0 bases at J, with 9 bases in the middle. CDR3 sequence reads: CASSVVEGANTGELFF. CDR3 sequence (DNA): TGTGCCAGCAGCGTAGTAGAGGGAGCGAACACCGGGGAGCTGTTTTTT.

The chain joins TRBV15 to TRBJ2-7; TRBD2 is a possible D gene (6 bases). The V end was cut by 3 bases, the J end by 2 bases, with 17 bases between. Germline V CDR1 and CDR2: LNHNV, YYDKDF (reference sequence). This CDR3 region has 16 residues. CDR3 sequence (DNA): TGTGCCACCAGCAGGGTGCGGGGCTTATTAGCCTACGAGCAGTACTTC. It specifies CATSRVRGLLAYEQYF.

This clone occurred a few times. Germline is not matched at one junction end, which may reflect a read error. The rearrangement joins TRBV5-6 to TRBJ2-7; 9 bases align to TRBD1. Germline V gene lookup returns CDR1 SGHDT and CDR2 YYEEEE. CDR3 length equals 16 residues. CDR3 protein: CASSLGQGIEIYEQYF. The CDR3 DNA follows: TGTGCCAGCAGTTTGGGACAGGGAATCGAGATATACGAGCAGTACTTC. Combining the CDR3 with reference TRBV5-6 and TRBJ2-7 gives the whole variable domain DAGVTQSPTHLIKTRGQQVTLRCSPKSGHDTVSWYQQALGQGPQFIFQYYEEEERQRGNFPDRFSGHQFPNYSSELNVNALLLGDSALYLCASSLGQGIEIYEQYFGPGTRLTVT.

This rearrangement joins TRBV7-8 to TRBJ1-6; 8 positions match TRBD1. Germline CDR1 SGHVS, CDR2 FQNEAQ. Trimming removed 3 bases from V and 5 bases from J; junction bases left unmatched: 3. This CDR3 region has 15 residues. The CDR3 DNA follows: TGTGCCAGCAGCTTGCAGACAGGGGATAATTCACCCCTCCACTTT. This gives the protein CASSLQTGDNSPLHF.

The chain uses TRBV4-3 and TRBJ2-7; 9 bases align to TRBD2. This CDR3 has 15 residues. V was pared by 1 base and J by 0 bases, with 1 base of the junction left unmatched. Germline-derived CDR1 and CDR2 are LGHNA and YSLEER. As DNA, the CDR3 is TGCGCCAGCAGCCAAGGACTAGCGGACTCCTACGAGCAGTACTTC. Amino acid sequence: CASSQGLADSYEQYF.

This clone was counted a few times. This rearrangement joins TRBV11-2 to TRBJ2-5; D gene ambiguous. Germline V gene data show CDR1 as SGHAT and CDR2 as FQNNGV. Deletions cut 2 bases from V and 2 bases from J, with 9 bases between. This CDR3 is 14 amino acids long. CDR3: CASSLSLRQETQYF. CDR3 sequence (DNA): TGTGCCAGCAGCTTATCTTTGCGGCAAGAGACCCAGTACTTC.

This chain connects TRBV7-2 to TRBJ1-2; possible D gene TRBD1, 5 bases. This CDR3 comprises 13 residues. Between the trimmed V and J ends, which lost 4 bases and 0 bases, there was a span of 6 bases. From germline, CDR1 is SGHTA and CDR2 FQGNSA. The CDR3 DNA reads as TGTGCCAGCAGCTCGACAGCTAACTATGGCTACACCTTC. This encodes CASSSTANYGYTF.